This T cell receptor beta chain was identified in a study of human T cells and chemical hapten exposure. The time point here: patch test 3, about 24 weeks after DPC sensitization. The treatment denotes: therapeutic diphenylcyclopropenone sensitization with weekly scalp DPC. Authors' methods: Sequenced samples showed a median of approximately 100,000 TCRs each, with counts running from approximately 21,000 to 630,000. TCRdb re-derived calls from the RACE reads in MiXCR, one entry per CDR3 protein. The V and J calls and clone size come from TCRdb's table, not from the authors' own analysis. Here the sample spans about 84,000 distinct CDR3 sequences, 10% to 11% being singletons. V was clipped by 5 bases and J by 2 bases; unmatched bases: 7. This CDR3 region has 15 residues. CDR1 and CDR2 (germline): SGHTA, FQGTGA.

Here the sequenced sample was whole blood, taken in connection with sensitization to the hapten diphenylcyclopropenone (DPC). The V call is TRBV7-3, the J call TRBJ1-1; 8 bases are a match to TRBD1. The TCR sequence derives from a woman aged 50 to 65 with alopecia areata. Some clones in this sample may be carry-over from other donors' samples. The CDR3 protein is CASSRGQGSNTEAFF. Written as DNA, the CDR3 is TGTGCCAGCAGCCGCGGACAGGGTTCAAACACTGAAGCTTTCTTT.